These T cell receptor beta chains were read from a single sample in a study of cytomegalovirus exposure and HLA in healthy donors. This table comes from immunoSEQ multiplex PCR, and its TCRdb copy is limited to in-frame clones, with some not included. This repertoire shows 100,000 to 150,000 clones, roughly 80% found once; its top ten account for over 3%. Sequenced: PBMCs. These receptors were collected from a woman aged 40 to 50 in good health and CMV-seropositive. Both conserved end residues are part of each CDR3. Fields, in order: D gene, J gene, V gene, CDR3 length, CDR3 DNA, CDR3 protein. A D gene is named only where the DNA matches it firmly.

D: TRBD2
J: TRBJ2-7
V: TRBV4-1
length: 14
DNA: TGCGCCAGCAGCGGAATAGCGGGCATCTACGAGCAGTACTTC
CDR3: CASSGIAGIYEQYF

D: TRBD2
J: TRBJ2-5
V: TRBV5-1
length: 15
DNA: TGCGCCAGCAGCTTGGAGACTAGCGGGAGAAGTGCCGGGTACTTC
CDR3: CASSLETSGRSAGYF

D: TRBD2
J: TRBJ2-7
V: TRBV27
length: 15
DNA: TGTGCCAGCAGCCTCGCCGGTGCGGGAGCCTACGAGCAGTACTTC
CDR3: CASSLAGAGAYEQYF

D: TRBD2
J: TRBJ2-1
V: TRBV19
length: 16
DNA: TGTGCCAGTAGTATAGTAACTAGCGGGAGGAGGGGTGAGCAGTTCTTC
CDR3: CASSIVTSGRRGEQFF

D: TRBD1
J: TRBJ2-6
V: TRBV28
length: 16
DNA: TGTGCCATAGAGACAGGGTTTTCTACTGGGGCCAACGTCCTGACTTTC
CDR3: CAIETGFSTGANVLTF

D: TRBD2
J: TRBJ2-1
V: TRBV7-8
length: 15
DNA: TGTGCCAGCAGAAGGAGCGGGACGAGGAACAATGAGCAGTTCTTC
CDR3: CASRRSGTRNNEQFF

D: NA
J: TRBJ2-1
V: TRBV10-1
length: 13
DNA: TGCGCCAGCAGTGAGTCGGGCTTTGATGAGCAGTTCTTC
CDR3: CASSESGFDEQFF

D: TRBD1
J: TRBJ2-1
V: TRBV28
length: 18
DNA: TGTGCCAGCAGTTTAACCGCTCTTGGGACAGGATACGGGAATGAGCAGTTCTTC
CDR3: CASSLTALGTGYGNEQFF

D: NA
J: TRBJ1-2
V: TRBV30
length: 16
DNA: TGTGCCTGGAGTGGACTTACGTCCTTCTCAAACTATGGCTACACCTTC
CDR3: CAWSGLTSFSNYGYTF

D: TRBD2
J: TRBJ2-1
V: TRBV5-6
length: 15
DNA: TGTGCCAGCAGCCATAGCGGGAGCTCCTACAATGAGCAGTTCTTC
CDR3: CASSHSGSSYNEQFF

D: TRBD2
J: TRBJ2-7
V: TRBV5-5
length: 14
DNA: TGTGCCAGCAGCCTAGCGGGAGGGACCTACGAGCAGTACTTC
CDR3: CASSLAGGTYEQYF

D: NA
J: TRBJ2-1
V: TRBV7-9
length: 17
DNA: TGTGCCAGCAGCTTATTTGGCCAGGCGTTCAGCTACAATGAGCAGTTCTTC
CDR3: CASSLFGQAFSYNEQFF

D: NA
J: TRBJ2-1
V: TRBV10-2
length: 12
DNA: TGCGCCAGCAGTGAGTCGAGTTGGGAGCAGTTCTTC
CDR3: CASSESSWEQFF

D: TRBD2
J: TRBJ2-2
V: TRBV5-6
length: 14
DNA: TGTGCCAGCAGCTTGGATTTAGCGGGCGGGGAGCTGTTTTTT
CDR3: CASSLDLAGGELFF

D: NA
J: TRBJ1-1
V: TRBV5-1
length: 15
DNA: TGCGCCAGCAGCCCGTTGACAGCTAGGAACACTGAAGCTTTCTTT
CDR3: CASSPLTARNTEAFF

D: NA
J: TRBJ2-3
V: TRBV10-3
length: 15
DNA: TGTGCCATCGGATGGGGCTCTGCCGGCACAGATACGCAGTATTTT
CDR3: CAIGWGSAGTDTQYF

D: TRBD1
J: TRBJ2-2
V: TRBV10-1
length: 13
DNA: TGCGCCAGCAAGGCGGGACAGGGCGGGGAGCTGTTTTTT
CDR3: CASKAGQGGELFF

D: NA
J: TRBJ2-7
V: TRBV7-8
length: 16
DNA: TGTGCCAGCAGCTTAGCCTGGATGGGCCAAGTCTACGAGCAGTACTTC
CDR3: CASSLAWMGQVYEQYF

D: NA
J: TRBJ2-2
V: TRBV28
length: 13
DNA: TGTGCCAGCAGTTTTCGTAGCCCCGGGGAGCTGTTTTTT
CDR3: CASSFRSPGELFF

D: NA
J: TRBJ1-1
V: TRBV4-1
length: 15
DNA: TGCGCCAGCAGCCAAGATAACAGGTTCAACACTGAAGCTTTCTTT
CDR3: CASSQDNRFNTEAFF

D: TRBD2
J: TRBJ2-7
V: TRBV5-1
length: 15
DNA: TGCGCCAGCAGCCTCGGACTAGCGGGGGTCTACGAGCAGTACTTC
CDR3: CASSLGLAGVYEQYF

D: TRBD1
J: TRBJ1-5
V: TRBV7-2
length: 16
DNA: TGTGCCAGCAGCTTTTTACCGGGACAGGTTAATCAGCCCCAGCATTTT
CDR3: CASSFLPGQVNQPQHF